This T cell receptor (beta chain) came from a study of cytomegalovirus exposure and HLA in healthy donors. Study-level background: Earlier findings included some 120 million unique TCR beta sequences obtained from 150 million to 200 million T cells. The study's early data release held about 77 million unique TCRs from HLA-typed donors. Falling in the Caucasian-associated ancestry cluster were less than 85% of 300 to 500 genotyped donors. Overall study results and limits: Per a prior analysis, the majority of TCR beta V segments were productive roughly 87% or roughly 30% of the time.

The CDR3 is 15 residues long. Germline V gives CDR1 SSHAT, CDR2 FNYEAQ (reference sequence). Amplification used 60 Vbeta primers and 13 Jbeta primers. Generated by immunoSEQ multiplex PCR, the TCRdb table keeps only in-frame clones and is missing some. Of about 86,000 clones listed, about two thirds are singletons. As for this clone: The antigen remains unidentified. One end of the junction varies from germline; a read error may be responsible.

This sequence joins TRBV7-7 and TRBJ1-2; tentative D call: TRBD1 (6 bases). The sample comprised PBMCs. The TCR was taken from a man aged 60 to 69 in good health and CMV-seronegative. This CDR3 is CASSFSQGLNYGYTF. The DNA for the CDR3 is TGTGCTAGCAGCTTTTCACAGGGCCTTAACTATGGCTACACCTTC.